The 8 T cell receptor beta chains in this list originate from one sample, sequenced in a study of spatial heterogeneity in lung cancer. TCRdb independently ran MiXCR on the 5' RACE reads; one entry per CDR3 protein. Of more than 80,000 distinct CDR3 sequences in the sample, roughly 12% were seen once. The time point denotes: sample taken at primary tumor resection. TCRs were sequenced from unsorted whole RNA of tumor, nontumor lung or PBMC. Here the sequenced sample was PBMCs, taken at surgery. The origin of the receptors is a male donor with early-stage non-small cell lung cancer.

This clonotype was recorded a few times. The rearrangement uses TRBV20-1 and TRBJ2-5; 8 bases fit TRBD2. The length of the CDR3 is 19 residues. Germline lookup yields CDR1 DFQATT and CDR2 SNEGSKA (reference sequence). J was trimmed by 5 bases and V by 0 bases; bases with no gene match: 20. The CDR3 sequence: CSAREPYGGAVGLGETQYF. For the CDR3, the DNA is TGCAGTGCTAGAGAACCGTACGGGGGGGCCGTTGGTTTAGGGGAGACCCAGTACTTC.

The chain combines TRBV30 with TRBJ2-5; TRBD1 agrees at 7 bases. J was trimmed by 1 base and V by 3 bases; bases with no gene match: 5. The CDR3 is 14 amino acids. Germline values: CDR1 GTSNPN, CDR2 SVGIG (reference sequence). CDR3 in DNA: TGTGCCTGGAGCGGGACAGAGGGCCAAGAGACCCAGTACTTC. It codes for CAWSGTEGQETQYF.

This clonotype showed up just a few times. The chain joins TRBV7-2 to TRBJ2-6; D is perhaps TRBD1 or TRBD2 (5 bases each). CDR1 is SGHTA, CDR2 FQGNSA, per germline. V was clipped by 5 bases and J by 0 bases, with 14 bases between them. The CDR3 totals 17 residues. The CDR3 DNA follows: TGTGCCAGCAGCCTTCGGGACGCCTACTCTGGGGCCAACGTCCTGACTTTC. It is translated as CASSLRDAYSGANVLTF.

This clonotype was found a few times. The V call is TRBV12-3 or TRBV12-4, the J call TRBJ1-2, with TRBD1 matching over 8 bases. Trimming took 10 bases from V and 0 from J; bases not matched to a gene: 7. There are 14 residues in the CDR3. The CDR3 here is CATEQDRANYGYTF. CDR3 nucleotides: TGTGCCACCGAACAGGACAGGGCTAACTATGGCTACACCTTC.

In this sample, this clonotype turned up many times. This sequence joins TRBV28 and TRBJ2-7, with a tentative D call TRBD2 (6 bases). The germline V and J ends were trimmed by 8 bases and 2 bases, with 16 bases remaining between them. The germline V gene encodes CDR1 MDHEN and CDR2 SYDVKM. This CDR3 contains 14 residues. CDR3 region: CASFSLAKPYEQYF. As DNA, the CDR3 is TGTGCCAGCTTCAGTCTAGCGAAGCCCTACGAGCAGTACTTC.

This clonotype was detected a few times. The chain links TRBV20-1 to TRBJ2-7, with D possibly being TRBD1 or TRBD2 (5 bases each). Trimming stripped 2 bases from V and 3 bases from J, with 14 bases between. The germline V gene encodes CDR1 DFQATT and CDR2 SNEGSKA (reference sequence). The CDR3 has 14 amino acids. The CDR3 spells CSARPASGGYEQYF. The CDR3 DNA reads as TGCAGTGCTAGACCCGCCAGTGGGGGCTACGAGCAGTACTTC.

The chain recombines TRBV30 with TRBJ1-3, with D possibly matching TRBD1 (6 bases). Trimming pared 0 bases from V and 0 bases from J, leaving 21 bases between. There are 19 residues in the CDR3. Germline V CDR1 and CDR2: GTSNPN, SVGIG (reference sequence). CDR3 region: CAWSVGQGTPWFSGNTIYF. The CDR3 nucleotides are TGTGCCTGGAGTGTGGGGCAGGGGACGCCATGGTTCTCTGGAAACACCATATATTTT.

This clonotype was counted a few times. This chain links TRBV15 with TRBJ2-7; D is unclear. The CDR3 is made up of 12 amino acids. Trimming removed 1 base from V and 5 bases from J, with 6 bases in between. Germline assignment: CDR1 LNHNV and CDR2 YYDKDF (reference sequence). This CDR3 is CATSRVYHEQYF. The DNA of the CDR3 is TGTGCCACCAGCAGAGTGTACCACGAGCAGTACTTC.